Below, 5 T cell receptor beta chains from the same sample are listed, as sequenced in a study of long-term antiretroviral therapy in people with HIV. Investigators performed immunoSEQ version v3.0 at survey level. The method was immunoSEQ multiplex PCR; TCRdb's version includes in-frame clones alone and lacks a portion of them. Of some 27,000 clones listed, under 85% are singletons. The sample consisted of unsorted PBMCs, taken 3 years after starting antiretroviral therapy. All receptors come from a man aged 35 to 55 with HIV.

The chain links TRBV20-1 to TRBJ2-7; D remains unclear. The CDR3 extends over 10 amino acids. Germline CDR1 is DFQATT and CDR2 is SNEGSKA (reference sequence). The germline V and J ends were trimmed by 4 bases and 4 bases, with 5 bases remaining between them. CDR3 in amino acids: CSATSYEQYF. The CDR3 DNA sequence: TGCAGTGCTACGTCTTACGAGCAGTACTTC.

V gene TRBV18 combines with J gene TRBJ2-3; unclear D gene. Germline V lookup: CDR1 KGHSH, CDR2 LQKENI. The CDR3 extends over 13 amino acids. V was cut by 2 bases and J by 4 bases, with 7 bases left in between. CDR3 sequence: CASSPNAADTQYF. The CDR3 DNA reads as TGTGCCAGCTCACCAAACGCGGCAGATACGCAGTATTTT.

The rearrangement links TRBV2 to TRBJ1-6; 9 bases match TRBD1. J lost 9 bases, V lost 6 bases, and 15 bases had no gene match. Germline V gene lookup returns CDR1 SNHLY and CDR2 FYNNEI. The CDR3 length is 17 residues. CDR3 sequence: CASSTLPPGQGGSPLHF. In nucleotides, the CDR3 is TGTGCCAGCAGCACCTTGCCTCCGGGACAGGGTGGTTCACCCCTCCACTTT.

The chain combines TRBV27 with TRBJ1-6; 10 nucleotides match TRBD1. The germline CDR1 and CDR2 sequences are MNHEY and SMNVEV (reference sequence). V shed 5 bases and J 12 bases; nucleotides not matched to a gene: 13. This CDR3 region has 16 residues. CDR3: CASSAYKGTGEEPLHF. In DNA form, the CDR3 reads TGTGCCAGCAGTGCTTACAAAGGGACAGGGGAGGAACCCCTCCACTTT.

The chain links TRBV5-1 to TRBJ1-3, with 7 bases identical to TRBD1. Germline V gene sequence: CDR1 SGHRS, CDR2 YFSETQ. After removal of 3 bases from V and 0 bases from J, the junction contained 12 bases not matched to a gene. This CDR3 spans 18 amino acids. The CDR3, as DNA: TGCGCCAGCAGCTCCGAACTCAGGGGGGAAATCTCTGGAAACACCATATATTTT. Its protein is CASSSELRGEISGNTIYF.